This T cell receptor (beta chain) was sequenced during a study of cytomegalovirus exposure and HLA in healthy donors. Study-level points and caveats: The tendency of first-cohort TCR clusters to co-occur in the 90 to 150 validation repertoires emerged from a later analysis. Overall, roughly 150 TCR beta chains were annotated as cytomegalovirus-associated. Among TCR sequences, most were rare, though some public TCRs appeared in many donors.

Donors were drawn from the approximately 120-subject validation cohort, separate from the roughly 670-subject first cohort. The data were produced by immunoSEQ multiplex PCR, yet TCRdb's version contains in-frame clones alone and is incomplete. The data hold fewer than 200,000 clones, with roughly 90% observed a single time. Regarding this clone: The target antigen is unknown.

The sequencing input was PBMCs. The sequence was collected from a woman under 30 in good health and CMV-seropositive.

The CDR3 sequence is CASSLGTMNSDTQYF. CDR3 DNA: TGTGCCAGCAGCTTAGGGACTATGAACTCAGATACGCAGTATTTT. V usage is TRBV7-3 and J usage is TRBJ2-3; TRBD2 agrees at 7 bases. The V and J ends lost 2 bases and 4 bases, in that order; junction bases with no gene match: 6. Germline CDR1 is SGHTA and CDR2 is FQGTGA. The CDR3 consists of 15 residues.